The 32 T cell receptor beta chains presented below share a single source sample, sequenced in a study of vaccination effects on CD4 cells after COVID-19. Before sequencing, viral peptide pools were used by the ViraFEST assay to expand antigen-specific CD4+ T cells. Researchers isolated CD4+ T cells once roughly ten days of culture had elapsed. The antigens of these receptors remain unknown. Libraries were prepared by immunoSEQ multiplex PCR; TCRdb keeps only in-frame clonotypes and omits some of them. The sample comprises tens of thousands of clones, roughly 62% of which are singletons, and around 27% rests with the top ten. The starting material was CD4+ T cells from PBMCs cultured with HCoV-229E spike peptides, obtained before COVID-19 vaccination. The receptors were sampled from a human donor who received a COVID-19 vaccine.

This clone was counted a single time. This chain uses TRBV3-1 (or the pseudogene TRBV3-2) with TRBJ1-2, with D tentatively TRBD1 (5 bases). This CDR3 comprises 14 residues. Trimming removed 2 bases from V and 6 bases from J, with 13 bases in between. CDR1 LGHDT and CDR2 YNNKEL come from the germline V gene (reference sequence). The DNA of the CDR3 is TGTGCCAGCAGCCAAATCCAGGGTAATGATGGCTACACCTTC. Protein sequence: CASSQIQGNDGYTF.

Here the CDR3 DNA reads TGTGCCACCAGTGATTTGTCGGCGGCAGCTCGGCCCAGTTTTAACACTGAAGCTTTCTTT. Protein sequence: CATSDLSAAARPSFNTEAFF. The chain links TRBV24-1 to TRBJ1-1; no reliable D call. Germline V gene data show CDR1 as KGHDR and CDR2 as SFDVKD. This CDR3 is 20 amino acids long. Trimming cost V 0 bases and J 2 bases, with 24 bases left between them.

The V call is TRBV18, the J call TRBJ2-7; D call uncertain. Germline CDR1 and CDR2: KGHSH and LQKENI. This CDR3 has 11 residues. V shed 2 bases and J shed 5 bases, with 4 bases lying between them. This CDR3 reads CASSPSNEQYF. The CDR3 DNA follows: TGTGCCAGCTCACCAAGTAACGAGCAGTACTTC.

The CDR3 DNA reads as TGTGCCAGCAGTTACTACAGGGATAGCAATCAGCCCCAGCATTTT. Residues: CASSYYRDSNQPQHF. The rearrangement uses TRBV6-5 and TRBJ1-5, with D perhaps matching TRBD1 (6 bases). The CDR3 has 15 residues. V was shortened by 1 base and J by 0 bases, with 7 bases between the two germline ends. Per germline, CDR1 MNHEY and CDR2 SVGAGI.

The V and J genes are TRBV9 and TRBJ2-7, with 11 nucleotides matching TRBD2. V lost 0 bases and J lost 6; bases outside the gene matches: 8. Germline V gene lookup returns CDR1 SGDLS and CDR2 YYNGEE. The CDR3 loop spans 16 amino acids. The CDR3 DNA reads TGTGCCAGCAGCGTAGTATCACTAGCGGGAGTTGGCGAGCAGTACTTC. This translates into CASSVVSLAGVGEQYF.

J is TRBJ2-1 and V is TRBV10-2; TRBD2 matches 16 bases. The germline gives CDR1 WSHSY, CDR2 SAAADI. The V segment lost 5 bases and the J segment 3 bases; nucleotides outside the gene matches: 10. The CDR3 is 19 amino acids. The CDR3 is CASSHRQGTSGRDYNEQFF. The CDR3 nucleotides read TGCGCCAGCAGTCATAGGCAGGGGACTAGCGGGAGGGACTACAATGAGCAGTTCTTC.

This chain uses TRBV12-3 or TRBV12-4 with TRBJ1-1; D remains unclear. The CDR3 sequence is 12 residues long. V was cut by 3 bases and J by 1 base, with 3 bases left in between. The CDR3: CASSFQNTEAFF. The CDR3 coding sequence is TGTGCCAGCAGTTTCCAGAACACTGAAGCTTTCTTT.

This clone is judged large. The chain carries TRBV14 and TRBJ2-5, with D possibly TRBD2 on 6 matching bases. There are 15 residues in the CDR3. From germline, CDR1 is SGHDN and CDR2 FVKESK. V lost 2 bases to trimming and J lost 1 base, with 11 bases between them. For the CDR3, the DNA is TGTGCCAGCAGCCAACCCGGGACTCCCCAAGAGACCCAGTACTTC. This encodes CASSQPGTPQETQYF.

The chain is built from TRBV3-1 (or the pseudogene TRBV3-2) and TRBJ2-7; perhaps TRBD2 as D (6 bases). Germline CDR1 LGHDT, CDR2 YNNKEL (reference sequence). The V end lost 1 base, the J end lost 4 bases, and 14 bases lay between the germline ends. This CDR3 region has 15 residues. The CDR3 region has the DNA TGTGCCAGCAGCCAAGTTTGGGGGAGCGGGTACGAGCAGTACTTC. As protein: CASSQVWGSGYEQYF.

The chain joins TRBV11-3 to TRBJ2-5, with 7 bases matching TRBD1. Germline V gene lookup returns CDR1 SGHNT and CDR2 YENEEA. V lost 5 bases and J lost 3; bases outside the gene matches: 9. The CDR3 covers 15 residues. For the CDR3, the DNA is TGTGCCAGCAGCGCCCAGACAGGGAGAGAAGAGACCCAGTACTTC. Translating it yields CASSAQTGREETQYF.

This clone was picked up a small number of times. The gene calls are TRBV29-1 and TRBJ1-5, with 8 nucleotides matching TRBD1. V trimming: 6 bases; J trimming: 8 bases; junction bases outside the gene matches: 6. Germline loops: CDR1 SQVTM, CDR2 ANQGSEA. The CDR3 has 12 residues. CDR3 protein: CSVGQVGEPQHF. In nucleotides, the CDR3 is TGCAGCGTGGGACAGGTTGGAGAGCCCCAGCATTTT. The variable domain in full, completed from reference TRBV29-1 and TRBJ1-5, reads SAVISQKPSRDICQRGTSLTIQCQVDSQVTMMFWYRQQPGQSLTLIATANQGSEATYESGFVIDKFPISRPNLTFSTLTVSNMSPEDSSIYLCSVGQVGEPQHFGDGTRLSIL.

The chain joins TRBV9 to TRBJ1-6, with 8 bases that match TRBD1. CDR1 is SGDLS, CDR2 YYNGEE, per germline. The V and J ends lost 3 bases and 10 bases, in that order; junction bases with no gene match: 9. This CDR3 spans 15 amino acids. This chain's CDR3 is CASSAQGQGRSPLHF. The CDR3 coding sequence is TGTGCCAGCAGCGCCCAAGGACAGGGTCGGTCACCCCTCCACTTT.

V usage is TRBV20-1 and J usage is TRBJ2-5, with D uncertain. V shed 3 bases and J shed 7 bases, with 9 bases lying between them. In germline, CDR1 is DFQATT, CDR2 SNEGSKA (reference sequence). This CDR3 comprises 11 residues. CDR3 region: CSASTRGTQYF. Written as DNA, the CDR3 is TGCAGTGCTAGTACCCGCGGGACCCAGTACTTC.

The chain recombines TRBV24-1 with TRBJ2-1, with 9 positions matching TRBD2. The CDR3 extends over 17 amino acids. The ends lost 6 bases at V and 5 bases at J; junction bases unmatched: 13. In germline, CDR1 is KGHDR, CDR2 SFDVKD. The CDR3 spells CATSPSGLARRDNEQFF. CDR3 in DNA: TGTGCCACCAGTCCGTCAGGACTAGCGAGACGGGACAATGAGCAGTTCTTC.

V and J are TRBV11-2 and TRBJ1-4; tentative D call: TRBD1 (5 bases). V was pared by 4 bases and J by 6 bases, with 12 bases between. There are 14 residues in the CDR3. Germline CDR1 is SGHAT and CDR2 is FQNNGV. CDR3 sequence reads: CASSSWDRDEKLFF. The DNA of the CDR3 is TGTGCCAGCAGCTCCTGGGACCGGGATGAAAAACTGTTTTTT.

V gene TRBV10-3 combines with J gene TRBJ1-2, with unresolved D. Germline V gives CDR1 ENHRY, CDR2 SYGVKD. V dropped 0 bases and J dropped 6 bases, with 14 bases sitting between them. This CDR3 comprises 15 residues. As DNA, the CDR3 is TGTGCCATCAGTGAGTCCGGGGTCCCATTTGATGGCTACACCTTC. Its translation: CAISESGVPFDGYTF.

Here the CDR3 DNA reads TGTGCCAGCAGACAGGTTACCGGGGAGCTGTTTTTT. Protein: CASRQVTGELFF. This chain uses TRBV28 with TRBJ2-2; possible D gene TRBD1, 5 bases. Germline V gene data show CDR1 as MDHEN and CDR2 as SYDVKM. This CDR3 has 12 amino acids. V dropped 6 bases and J dropped 5 bases, with 7 bases sitting between them. Using reference TRBV28 and TRBJ2-2 for the parts outside the CDR3, the full variable domain is DVKVTQSSRYLVKRTGEKVFLECVQDMDHENMFWYRQDPGLGLRLIYFSYDVKMKEKGDIPEGYSVSREKKERFSLILESASTNQTSMYLCASRQVTGELFFGEGSRLTVL.

This clone was picked up many times. CDR3 nucleotides: TGCAGTGCTAGTCAGCTAGCGACTCCTTACGAGCAGTACTTC. Amino acids: CSASQLATPYEQYF. The V call is TRBV20-1, the J call TRBJ2-7, with a possible D match to TRBD2 (6 bases). The germline V gene has CDR1 DFQATT and CDR2 SNEGSKA (reference sequence). Deletions cut 3 bases from V and 4 bases from J, with 16 bases between. The CDR3 loop spans 14 amino acids.

The V and J genes are TRBV6-6 and TRBJ1-3; no clear D gene. Trimming pared 2 bases from V and 0 bases from J, leaving 8 bases between. The germline V gene has CDR1 MNHNY and CDR2 SVGAGI (reference sequence). CDR3 length: 15 amino acids. CDR3 coding DNA: TGTGCCAGCAGTTACGGCGGCTTCTCTGGAAACACCATATATTTT. Amino acid sequence: CASSYGGFSGNTIYF.

CDR3 region: CASSPNMQDGYTF. The CDR3 DNA is TGTGCCAGCTCACCAAATATGCAGGATGGCTACACCTTC. This chain uses TRBV18 with TRBJ1-2; no definite D call. The ends were cut back, 2 bases at V and 6 bases at J, with 10 bases in the middle. The germline V gene has CDR1 KGHSH and CDR2 LQKENI. The CDR3 totals 13 residues. Filled out from reference TRBV18 and TRBJ1-2, the complete variable domain reads NAGVMQNPRHLVRRRGQEARLRCSPMKGHSHVYWYRQLPEEGLKFMVYLQKENIIDESGMPKERFSAEFPKEGPSILRIQQVVRGDSAAYFCASSPNMQDGYTFGSGTRLTVV.

The chain links TRBV30 to TRBJ1-5; D remains unclear. The ends were cut back, 3 bases at V and 7 bases at J, with 13 bases in the middle. CDR3 size: 13 residues. Germline assignment: CDR1 GTSNPN and CDR2 SVGIG (reference sequence). The CDR3 reads CAWRVGLDQPQHF. CDR3 nucleotide sequence: TGTGCCTGGAGGGTAGGGTTGGACCAGCCCCAGCATTTT.

The CDR3 is CASRLSGMGAGELFF. The CDR3 bases are TGTGCCAGCAGACTTAGCGGGATGGGGGCCGGGGAGCTGTTTTTT. The V call is TRBV28, the J call TRBJ2-2; 8 bases are a match to TRBD2. This CDR3 spans 15 amino acids. Germline values: CDR1 MDHEN, CDR2 SYDVKM. With 6 bases clipped from V and 6 bases from J, the junction kept 9 bases outside the gene matches. The full variable domain, completed using reference TRBV28 and TRBJ2-2, is DVKVTQSSRYLVKRTGEKVFLECVQDMDHENMFWYRQDPGLGLRLIYFSYDVKMKEKGDIPEGYSVSREKKERFSLILESASTNQTSMYLCASRLSGMGAGELFFGEGSRLTVL.

The chain employs TRBV7-6 and TRBJ2-3, with 16 positions matching TRBD2. Germline CDR1 reads SGHVS; CDR2 reads FNYEAQ. This CDR3 contains 16 residues. V gave up 1 base and J gave up 13 bases; unmatched junction bases: 8. Written as DNA, the CDR3 is TGTGCCAGCAGCTTAGGGTCCGGGACTAGCGGGGGGGAAGAGTATTTT. Translation: CASSLGSGTSGGEEYF. Full variable domain (rest looked up from reference TRBV7-6 and TRBJ2-3): GAGVSQSPRYKVTKRGQDVALRCDPISGHVSLYWYRQALGQGPEFLTYFNYEAQQDKSGLPNDRFSAERPEGSISTLTIQRTEQRDSAMYRCASSLGSGTSGGEEYFGPGTRLTVL.

The rearrangement joins TRBV29-1 to TRBJ2-5; D is undetermined. This CDR3 is 11 amino acids long. Trimming removed 0 bases from V and 5 bases from J, with 4 bases in between. Germline loops: CDR1 SQVTM, CDR2 ANQGSEA. CDR3 nucleotide sequence: TGCAGCGTTGAAGATTTGGAGACCCAGTACTTC. This gives the protein CSVEDLETQYF.

The chain has TRBV4-3 and TRBJ2-7; 8 nucleotides match TRBD2. The ends lost 0 bases at V and 4 bases at J; junction bases unmatched: 5. Germline loops: CDR1 LGHNA, CDR2 YSLEER. CDR3 length: 15 amino acids. The CDR3 nucleotides read TGCGCCAGCAGCCAAGAGCGGGGGGCAAGGTACGAGCAGTACTTC. It translates to CASSQERGARYEQYF.

This rearrangement joins TRBV3-1 (or the pseudogene TRBV3-2) to TRBJ2-5; D is unresolved. The CDR3 sequence is 16 residues long. CDR1 and CDR2 (germline): LGHDT, YNNKEL (reference sequence). The V and J ends lost 1 base and 0 bases respectively, with 12 bases between them. The DNA for the CDR3 is TGTGCCAGCAGCCAAGGCGGTCGTAGGCACCAAGAGACCCAGTACTTC. This encodes CASSQGGRRHQETQYF.

This chain uses TRBV5-4 with TRBJ1-2, with no clear D. The CDR3 is made up of 14 amino acids. Per the germline V gene, CDR1 is SGHNT and CDR2 is YYREEE (reference sequence). Trimming cost V 4 bases and J 3 bases, with 13 bases left between them. The CDR3 sequence is CASSPRSVDYGYTF. The CDR3 DNA follows: TGTGCCAGCAGCCCGAGGTCGGTGGACTATGGCTACACCTTC.

The rearrangement uses TRBV27 and TRBJ2-7; maybe TRBD1 (6 bases). Per the germline V gene, CDR1 is MNHEY and CDR2 is SMNVEV (reference sequence). V shed 2 bases and J shed 3 bases, with 11 bases lying between them. This CDR3 is 14 amino acids long. For the CDR3, the DNA is TGTGCCAGCAGTTTAGGCGGACAGAGCTACGAGCAGTACTTC. Residues: CASSLGGQSYEQYF.

In this sample, this clone turned up a few times. The rearrangement uses TRBV27 and TRBJ2-1; TRBD1 aligns across 7 bases. The germline V gene has CDR1 MNHEY and CDR2 SMNVEV (reference sequence). The CDR3 is 13 amino acids. V shed 8 bases and J 8 bases; nucleotides not matched to a gene: 9. The CDR3 here is CASGRQGQYEQFF. The DNA for the CDR3 is TGTGCCAGCGGACGACAGGGTCAATATGAGCAGTTCTTC.

DNA for the CDR3: TGTGCCAGCAGCCAAGACAGGTGGAGCTCCTACGAGCAGTACTTC. Amino acid sequence: CASSQDRWSSYEQYF. The V call is TRBV7-2, the J call TRBJ2-7; D perhaps matches TRBD1 (6 bases). This CDR3 is 15 amino acids long. Germline loops: CDR1 SGHTA, CDR2 FQGNSA. V lost 5 bases and J 0 bases, leaving 14 bases between the germline ends.

The chain has TRBV19 and TRBJ2-2, with 11 nucleotides matching TRBD1. J gave up 6 bases and V 7 bases, and 16 bases lay outside the gene matches. The germline V gene encodes CDR1 LNHDA and CDR2 SQIVND (reference sequence). This CDR3 has 18 residues. DNA for the CDR3: TGTGCCAGTACCCCACCTCACCGGGACAGGGGGTTGGCCGGGGAGCTGTTTTTT. Protein product: CASTPPHRDRGLAGELFF.

The chain employs TRBV13 and TRBJ1-1; no firm D call. This CDR3 is 12 amino acids long. Germline values: CDR1 PRHDT, CDR2 FYEKMQ (reference sequence). The ends were cut back, 7 bases at V and 0 bases at J, with 6 bases in the middle. CDR3 sequence (DNA): TGTGCCAGCAACTTTTTGAACACTGAAGCTTTCTTT. Its translation: CASNFLNTEAFF.